The clone carrying this T cell receptor (beta chain) was observed once. As yet, its antigen is unknown. This entry is derived from a study of blood T cells in healthy people across ages. Overall study findings and caveats: Observed TCR beta diversity showed a strong correlation with the percentage of naive T cells as measured by flow cytometry. Lack of knowledge of donor CMV status possibly confounded expanded clonotype changes.

A second roughly 6 to 11 cycle PCR used barcoded and J-beta primers. TCRdb independently ran MiXCR on the 5' RACE reads; one entry per CDR3 protein. Of fewer than 650,000 distinct CDR3 sequences in the sample, around a quarter are singletons; the top ten hold approximately 3.5%. There were healthy Caucasian individuals from Russia, aged about 6 to 100, serving as donors. These records were also assigned to another study, of T cells of mothers and their children.

The clonotype originates from a boy aged 2-15 years in good health. The sample was blood.

CDR3 coding DNA: TGTGCCAGCAGCTTAGGGGCCACAGGGGACGAGCAGTACTTC. It is translated as CASSLGATGDEQYF. The chain is built from TRBV7-9 and TRBJ2-1; 7 positions agree with TRBD1. Judging by the DNA end, TRBJ2-7 fits better; the J call may be wrong. The germline V gene encodes CDR1 SEHNR and CDR2 FQNEAQ (reference sequence). There are 14 residues in the CDR3.